This TCR beta chain was recovered during a study of tumor-infiltrating lymphocytes in primary liver carcinoma. CDR3 length: 16 amino acids. CDR1 and CDR2 (germline): SGHKS, YYEKEE (reference sequence). Trimming removed 6 bases at V and 5 bases at J, with 24 bases between. In this sample, this clonotype turned up a few times. This sequence may be a read error, since a much larger clone differs from it by one base. RNA and DNA were co-extracted from roughly 20-30 mg of unsorted bulk tissue. The investigators made TCR beta cDNA from 400 to 550 ng total RNA, using a constant-region primer. Construction of TCR beta libraries relied on three successive nested multiplex PCR rounds employing slightly modified ARM-PCR. TRBV1-TRBV30 forward and Cbeta reverse primers drove the first two approximately 10-cycle rounds. TCRdb used MiXCR to reprocess the multiplex PCR reads, holding one entry per CDR3 protein. The sample includes about 92,000 distinct CDR3 sequences, approximately 68% of them seen just once.

The sample comprised tumor-adjacent normal liver tissue. V gene TRBV5-5 combines with J gene TRBJ2-7; D tentatively reads TRBD1 or TRBD2 (6 bases each). This receptor was taken from a man aged 40-49 years with primary liver carcinoma and hepatitis B virus infection. The CDR3 loop is CASTLGWRDTSHEQYF. In DNA form, the CDR3 reads TGTGCCAGCACCCTGGGTTGGCGGGACACTTCCCACGAGCAGTACTTC.